This entry describes one TCR beta chain. Its specificity is unknown. This record belongs to a study of T cell responses to AZD1222 COVID-19 vaccine. Study background: Second-dose recipients at about 4 or about 12 weeks were treated as one pooled group.

Profiling relied on immunoSEQ multiplex PCR, and the TCRdb table lists in-frame clones only, not all of them. In the table there are over 120,000 clones, roughly 88% of which are singletons. The CDR3 contains 10 residues. CDR1 and CDR2 (germline): DFQATT, SNEGSKA (reference sequence). Overall study results and limits: Clonal diversity was possibly underestimated; the donors were predominantly white British and more often female.

The rearrangement links TRBV20-1 to TRBJ1-1; D not resolved. The TCR was taken from an adult in good health. Sequenced material: peripheral blood, taken on day 0 of AZD1222 vaccination. CDR3 sequence: CSHSSSGAFF. CDR3 sequence (DNA): TGCAGCCATAGCTCAAGTGGTGCTTTCTTT.